Detailed here is one T cell receptor (beta chain). No antigen is known for it. J lost 7 bases, V lost 4 bases, and 12 bases had no gene match. CDR3 length: 16 residues. CDR1 is SNHLY, CDR2 FYNNEI, per germline. TCRdb's copy holds only in-frame clones and misses some; the assay was immunoSEQ multiplex PCR. The sample contains more than 75,000 clones, 80% to 90% of which appear only once. These data come from a study of T cell responses to AZD1222 COVID-19 vaccine. Across the whole study: Analyses pooled second doses at about 4 or about 12 weeks.

Study conclusions and caveats: The number of AZD1222 recipients seropositive at baseline was only six. It should be noted that donors were predominantly white British and more often female, and clonal diversity was possibly underestimated. Repertoires were obtained only post-peak T cell response.

Sequencing used peripheral blood, obtained on day 0 of AZD1222 vaccination. The chain carries TRBV2 and TRBJ1-4, with 7 bases fitting TRBD1. The sequence was collected from an adult in good health. As DNA, the CDR3 is TGTGCCAGCAGTGTCGCCCCGGGACAGTTAGTTGAAAAACTGTTTTTT. Its translation is CASSVAPGQLVEKLFF.